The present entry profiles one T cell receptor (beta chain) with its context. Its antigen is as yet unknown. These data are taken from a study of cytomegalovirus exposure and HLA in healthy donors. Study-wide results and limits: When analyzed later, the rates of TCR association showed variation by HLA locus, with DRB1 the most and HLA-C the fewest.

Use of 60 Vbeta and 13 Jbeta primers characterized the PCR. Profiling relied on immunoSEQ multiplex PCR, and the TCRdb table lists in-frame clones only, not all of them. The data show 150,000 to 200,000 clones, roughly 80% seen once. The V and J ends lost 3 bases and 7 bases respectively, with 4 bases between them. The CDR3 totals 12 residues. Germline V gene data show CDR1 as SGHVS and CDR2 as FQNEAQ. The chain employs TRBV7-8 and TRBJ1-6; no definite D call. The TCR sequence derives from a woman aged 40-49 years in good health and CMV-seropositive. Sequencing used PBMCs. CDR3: CASSLQNSPLHF. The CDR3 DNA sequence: TGTGCCAGCAGCTTGCAGAATTCACCCCTCCACTTT.